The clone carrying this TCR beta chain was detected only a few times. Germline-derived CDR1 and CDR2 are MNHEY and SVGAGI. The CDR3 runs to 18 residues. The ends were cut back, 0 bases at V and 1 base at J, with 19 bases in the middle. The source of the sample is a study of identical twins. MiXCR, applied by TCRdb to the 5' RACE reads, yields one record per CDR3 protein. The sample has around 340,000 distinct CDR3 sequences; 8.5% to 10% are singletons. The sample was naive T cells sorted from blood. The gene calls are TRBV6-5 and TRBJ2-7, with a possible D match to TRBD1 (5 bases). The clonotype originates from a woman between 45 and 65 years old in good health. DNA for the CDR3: TGTGCCAGCAGTTACTCTTTCGGTGGGGCCAGTGTATCCTACGAGCAGTACTTC. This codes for CASSYSFGGASVSYEQYF.